One and the same sample provided the 30 T cell receptor beta chains below, sequenced in a study of lymphopenia after photon versus proton radiotherapy. Profiling relied on immunoSEQ multiplex PCR, and the TCRdb table lists in-frame clones only, not all of them. The data show 50,000 to 60,000 clones, more than 85% seen once. The material was peripheral blood, obtained from a patient treated with photon-based radiotherapy. Receptor source: a woman aged 40 to 50 with cholangiocarcinoma.

This rearrangement joins TRBV6-1 to TRBJ2-1, with 7 bases that match TRBD2. The germline CDR1 and CDR2 sequences are MNHNS and SASEGT. V lost 4 bases to trimming and J lost 4 bases; unmatched junction nucleotides: 7. The CDR3 length is 15 residues. CDR3 protein: CASSASGLFYNEQFF. Here the CDR3 DNA reads TGTGCCAGCAGTGCTAGCGGATTATTTTACAATGAGCAGTTCTTC.

This clone showed up just a few times. The V and J genes are TRBV5-8 and TRBJ2-5; TRBD2 aligns across 11 bases. The CDR3 has 18 residues. The V and J ends lost 0 bases and 5 bases, in that order; junction bases with no gene match: 12. Germline CDR1 SGHTS, CDR2 YDEGEE. CDR3: CASSLASIAGGPVETQYF. The CDR3 bases are TGTGCCAGCAGCTTGGCCTCCATAGCGGGAGGGCCGGTGGAGACCCAGTACTTC.

V gene TRBV6-1 combines with J gene TRBJ2-7; tentatively, D is TRBD1 (6 bases). V lost 10 bases, J lost 3 bases, and 19 bases lay in between. The CDR3 runs to 14 residues. CDR1 and CDR2 from the germline V gene are MNHNS and SASEGT. The CDR3 DNA follows: TGTGCCACTCTACCCGGACAGATAAACTACGAGCAGTACTTC. Amino acid sequence: CATLPGQINYEQYF.

The chain has TRBV5-8 and TRBJ1-5; 7 nucleotides agree with TRBD1. This CDR3 spans 14 amino acids. Germline assignment: CDR1 SGHTS and CDR2 YDEGEE. V dropped 3 bases and J dropped 4; count of bases not matched to a gene: 4. CDR3 nucleotides: TGTGCCAGCAGCTGGGGGACAGATAATCAGCCCCAGCATTTT. This translates into CASSWGTDNQPQHF. The whole variable domain, remainder taken from reference TRBV5-8 and TRBJ1-5, is EAGVTQSPTHLIKTRGQQATLRCSPISGHTSVYWYQQALGLGLQFLLWYDEGEERNRGNFPPRFSGRQFPNYSSELNVNALELEDSALYLCASSWGTDNQPQHFGDGTRLSIL.

This clone turned up a few times. The chain couples TRBV27 to TRBJ1-1; D may be TRBD1 (5 bases). CDR1 MNHEY and CDR2 SMNVEV come from the germline V gene (reference sequence). The V end lost 6 bases, the J end lost 11 bases, and 19 bases lay between the germline ends. The CDR3 runs to 13 residues. The CDR3 sequence is CASSTNRDLKAFF. The CDR3 coding sequence is TGTGCCAGCAGCACGAACCGGGACCTTAAGGCTTTCTTT.

The rearrangement uses TRBV19 and TRBJ1-1, with D uncertain. The CDR3 contains 12 residues. Germline CDR1 LNHDA, CDR2 SQIVND (reference sequence). V lost 1 base and J 6 bases, leaving 6 bases between the germline ends. The CDR3, as DNA: TGTGCCAGTAGTATAGTACAGTCTGAAGCTTTCTTT. Its translation is CASSIVQSEAFF.

This chain connects TRBV7-9 to TRBJ2-7; D not resolved. Germline V gene data show CDR1 as SEHNR and CDR2 as FQNEAQ (reference sequence). Trimming removed 4 bases at V and 9 bases at J, with 10 bases between. The CDR3 sequence is 11 residues long. This chain's CDR3 is CASSWGLVQYF. CDR3 sequence (DNA): TGTGCCAGCAGCTGGGGTCTAGTGCAGTACTTC.

The genes are TRBV28 and TRBJ2-7, with 7 nucleotides matching TRBD1. The CDR3 sequence is 13 residues long. Germline assignment: CDR1 MDHEN and CDR2 SYDVKM. The V segment lost 6 bases and the J segment 4 bases; nucleotides outside the gene matches: 6. The CDR3 DNA sequence: TGTGCCAGCAGAACAGGGGTGAGGTACGAGCAGTACTTC. Encoded protein: CASRTGVRYEQYF.

V is TRBV7-8 and J is TRBJ2-7, with 7 bases lining up with TRBD2. The V segment lost 5 bases and the J segment 1 base; nucleotides outside the gene matches: 5. Germline CDR1 and CDR2: SGHVS and FQNEAQ. This CDR3 is 14 amino acids long. The DNA for the CDR3 is TGTGCCAGCAGCGTTGGGGGGGGATCCTACGAGCAGTACTTC. Translating gives CASSVGGGSYEQYF.

The rearrangement links TRBV6-5 to TRBJ2-7; D remains unclear. CDR3 length: 12 residues. Between the trimmed V and J ends, which lost 6 bases and 6 bases, there was a span of 12 bases. Germline CDR1 is MNHEY and CDR2 is SVGAGI. The CDR3 coding sequence is TGTGCCAGCAGAAAAACTCCGCTCGAGCAGTACTTC. Translating it yields CASRKTPLEQYF.

The genes are TRBV5-1 and TRBJ1-1; no clear D. The CDR3 length is 13 residues. V was shortened by 4 bases and J by 0 bases, with 7 bases between the two germline ends. The germline V gene has CDR1 SGHRS and CDR2 YFSETQ. CDR3 in amino acids: CASSVTVNTEAFF. The CDR3 nucleotides are TGCGCCAGCAGCGTTACGGTGAACACTGAAGCTTTCTTT.

This clone showed up just a few times. The rearrangement links TRBV7-3 to TRBJ2-1; 10 bases fit TRBD2. This CDR3 contains 18 residues. Germline CDR1 and CDR2: SGHTA and FQGTGA. The V gene end was trimmed by 4 bases and the J gene end by 0 bases; junction bases not matched to a gene: 9. Written as DNA, the CDR3 is TGTGCCAGCAGCTCCAGGGGCAGCGGGAGGGACTCCTACAATGAGCAGTTCTTC. Residues: CASSSRGSGRDSYNEQFF.

The chain is built from TRBV11-1 and TRBJ2-1; TRBD1 aligns across 8 bases. Germline V lookup: CDR1 SGHAT, CDR2 FQDESV (reference sequence). V was clipped by 4 bases and J by 8 bases; unmatched bases: 1. This CDR3 is 12 amino acids long. CDR3 in amino acids: CASSSDRDEQFF. CDR3 DNA sequence: TGTGCCAGCAGCTCGGACAGGGATGAGCAGTTCTTC.

The chain joins TRBV5-1 to TRBJ1-1, with unresolved D. V was pared by 4 bases and J by 1 base, with 17 bases between. Germline values: CDR1 SGHRS, CDR2 YFSETQ. This CDR3 spans 16 amino acids. The CDR3 protein is CASSTQQRDGNTEAFF. CDR3 DNA: TGCGCCAGCAGCACCCAGCAGAGGGATGGGAACACTGAAGCTTTCTTT.

This chain joins TRBV28 and TRBJ2-7; possible D gene TRBD2, 5 bases. Germline-derived CDR1 and CDR2 are MDHEN and SYDVKM. V lost 6 bases, J lost 6 bases, and 12 bases lay in between. The CDR3 spans 12 residues. This CDR3 reads CASRDEGSEQYF. The CDR3, as DNA: TGTGCCAGCAGAGACGAGGGTTCCGAGCAGTACTTC.

The CDR3: CASTFRVDSPLHF. The CDR3 nucleotides are TGCGCCAGCACCTTCCGAGTGGATTCACCCCTCCACTTT. This sequence joins TRBV10-2 and TRBJ1-6; no reliable D call. The ends were cut back, 7 bases at V and 8 bases at J, with 12 bases in the middle. The CDR3 loop spans 13 amino acids. CDR1 is WSHSY, CDR2 SAAADI, per germline.

This clone was recorded only once. As DNA, the CDR3 is TGTGCCAGCAGCCAAGATAGTAGCGGCGGGGCAGATACGCAGTATTTT. Amino acid sequence: CASSQDSSGGADTQYF. The J gene is TRBJ2-3, the V gene TRBV4-2; possible D gene TRBD2, 6 bases. Deletions cut 0 bases from V and 4 bases from J, with 14 bases between. The CDR3 is 16 residues long. CDR1 and CDR2 (germline): LGHNA, YNFKEQ.

V gene TRBV11-2 combines with J gene TRBJ1-1, with D unresolved. The CDR3 loop spans 18 amino acids. Germline loops: CDR1 SGHAT, CDR2 FQNNGV. V was pared by 1 base and J by 1 base, with 19 bases between. In DNA, the CDR3 is TGTGCCAGCAGCTTAGCCCCCAAAACCGGGTCTCGGAACACTGAAGCTTTCTTT. It codes for CASSLAPKTGSRNTEAFF.

This clone has only one observation. The chain joins TRBV5-1 to TRBJ1-1; 9 nucleotides align to TRBD1. V lost 4 bases to trimming and J lost 4 bases; unmatched junction nucleotides: 8. Germline CDR1 reads SGHRS; CDR2 reads YFSETQ. This CDR3 region has 15 residues. The CDR3 coding sequence is TGCGCCAGCAGCCGAAAACAGGGGGCCGGCACTGAAGCTTTCTTT. Its translation is CASSRKQGAGTEAFF.

The chain is built from TRBV6-6 and TRBJ1-2; 8 bases are a match to TRBD1. After removal of 0 bases from V and 4 bases from J, the junction contained 4 bases not matched to a gene. CDR3 length equals 15 residues. Germline CDR1 is MNHNY and CDR2 is SVGAGI (reference sequence). CDR3 sequence reads: CASSYSTTGGYGYTF. In nucleotides, the CDR3 is TGTGCCAGCAGTTACTCGACTACAGGGGGCTATGGCTACACCTTC.

This sequence joins TRBV7-2 and TRBJ2-7, with 9 bases lining up with TRBD1. Germline V gene data show CDR1 as SGHTA and CDR2 as FQGNSA. The CDR3 is made up of 14 amino acids. V shed 7 bases, J shed 1 base, and the junction held 5 bases outside the gene matches. The CDR3 protein is CASTRDRVSYEQYF. CDR3 in DNA: TGTGCCAGCACCCGGGACAGGGTTTCCTACGAGCAGTACTTC.

The chain recombines TRBV5-1 with TRBJ2-3; D tentatively fits TRBD1 or TRBD2 (6 bases each). V was clipped by 5 bases and J by 6 bases, with 16 bases between them. The CDR3 runs to 14 residues. Germline loops: CDR1 SGHRS, CDR2 YFSETQ. CDR3 loop: CASRENRAGDTQYF. Here the CDR3 DNA reads TGCGCCAGCAGAGAGAACAGGGCGGGGGATACGCAGTATTTT.

Written as DNA, the CDR3 is TGCGCCAGCAGCCAAGAGGGATGGGAAGAGCAGTTCTTC. It codes for CASSQEGWEEQFF. The rearrangement uses TRBV4-3 and TRBJ2-1; D unresolved. This CDR3 contains 13 residues. V dropped 0 bases and J dropped 10 bases, with 10 bases sitting between them. Germline V gene lookup returns CDR1 LGHNA and CDR2 YSLEER.

The CDR3 bases are TGTGCCAGTAGTATAGAAGGTTGGGGTGATACGCAGTATTTT. This encodes CASSIEGWGDTQYF. The J gene is TRBJ2-3, the V gene TRBV19; D ambiguous. This CDR3 has 14 residues. Germline-derived CDR1 and CDR2 are LNHDA and SQIVND (reference sequence). The ends were cut back, 0 bases at V and 6 bases at J, with 10 bases in the middle.

The chain uses TRBV7-3 and TRBJ2-3; possibly TRBD1 or TRBD2 for D (5 bases each). Between the trimmed V and J ends, which lost 2 bases and 3 bases, there was a span of 12 bases. Germline V gene sequence: CDR1 SGHTA, CDR2 FQGTGA. This CDR3 is 15 amino acids long. The CDR3 reads CASSLRGGQTDTQYF. The CDR3 DNA sequence: TGTGCCAGCAGCTTACGTGGGGGTCAGACAGATACGCAGTATTTT. The entire variable domain, with the rest obtained from reference TRBV7-3 and TRBJ2-3, is as follows: GAGVSQTPSNKVTEKGKYVELRCDPISGHTALYWYRQSLGQGPEFLIYFQGTGAADDSGLPNDRFFAVRPEGSVSTLKIQRTERGDSAVYLCASSLRGGQTDTQYFGPGTRLTVL.

The chain recombines TRBV7-9 with TRBJ2-5; TRBD2 matches 9 bases. Germline assignment: CDR1 SEHNR and CDR2 FQNEAQ (reference sequence). The trim removed 1 base at V and 7 bases at J, leaving 4 bases unmatched. The CDR3 runs 14 residues. The CDR3 reads CASSLGLAGPTQYF. The CDR3 bases are TGTGCCAGCAGCTTAGGGCTAGCGGGGCCGACCCAGTACTTC.

The rearrangement links TRBV29-1 to TRBJ2-2, with no clear D. V was cut by 5 bases and J by 2 bases, with 15 bases left in between. Germline V gene data show CDR1 as SQVTM and CDR2 as ANQGSEA. The CDR3 sequence is 15 residues long. The CDR3: CSVLPTAINTGELFF. CDR3 DNA sequence: TGCAGCGTTTTACCCACTGCAATAAACACCGGGGAGCTGTTTTTT.

The V call is TRBV6-5, the J call TRBJ2-1; D is possibly TRBD1 (5 bases). V was pared by 6 bases and J by 0 bases, with 12 bases between. The CDR3 consists of 15 residues. The germline V gene encodes CDR1 MNHEY and CDR2 SVGAGI. The CDR3 nucleotides are TGTGCCAGCAGACAGGACGGACCCTCCTACAATGAGCAGTTCTTC. Encoded protein: CASRQDGPSYNEQFF.

J is TRBJ1-2 and V is TRBV27; TRBD1 might be the D (5 bases). Germline V gene lookup returns CDR1 MNHEY and CDR2 SMNVEV (reference sequence). This CDR3 comprises 15 residues. Trimming took 0 bases from V and 2 from J, leaving 10 bases between them. The CDR3 sequence: CASSLSAGGNYGYTF. The CDR3 DNA follows: TGTGCCAGCAGTTTATCAGCCGGGGGGAACTATGGCTACACCTTC.

This chain links TRBV9 with TRBJ1-5; D is undetermined. The length of the CDR3 is 15 residues. V dropped 2 bases and J dropped 6 bases, with 15 bases sitting between them. Per the germline V gene, CDR1 is SGDLS and CDR2 is YYNGEE. The CDR3 nucleotides read TGTGCCAGCAGCGTCGGGCCCCGAAATAGTCAGCCCCAGCATTTT. It yields the protein CASSVGPRNSQPQHF.